The source of this TCR beta chain is a study of blood T cell repertoires in COVID-19. Study overall: Donors in the United States, Italy and Spain gave samples during acute or convalescent COVID-19.

Here immunoSEQ multiplex PCR was the method, and the copy in TCRdb shows in-frame clones only, minus some. Of over 200,000 clones listed, approximately 90% are singletons. Residents of under 25 US areas, aged roughly 18 to 90 years, made up the participants. Germline CDR1 is SGHAT and CDR2 is FQNNGV. The CDR3 sequence is 15 residues long. The junction had 8 bases not matched to a gene; V was cut back by 3 bases and J by 8 bases. The chain combines TRBV11-2 with TRBJ2-1; 9 bases match TRBD2. This TCR was recovered from a man younger than 35 who had recovered from COVID-19. The sequencing input was PBMCs or T cells enriched from blood (not recorded which). CDR3: CASSFPGGGADEQFF. CDR3 DNA: TGTGCCAGCAGCTTCCCGGGCGGGGGGGCCGATGAGCAGTTCTTC.